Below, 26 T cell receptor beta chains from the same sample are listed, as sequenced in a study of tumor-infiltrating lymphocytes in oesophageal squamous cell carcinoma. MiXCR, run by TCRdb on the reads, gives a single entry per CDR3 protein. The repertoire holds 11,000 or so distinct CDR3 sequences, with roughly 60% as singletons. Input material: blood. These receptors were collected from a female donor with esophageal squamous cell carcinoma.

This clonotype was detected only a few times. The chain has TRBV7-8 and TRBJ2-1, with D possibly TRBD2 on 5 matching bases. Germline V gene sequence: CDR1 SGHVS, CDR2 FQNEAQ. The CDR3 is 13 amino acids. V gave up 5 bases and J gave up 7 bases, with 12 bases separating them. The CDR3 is CASSATRTNEQFF. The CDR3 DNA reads TGTGCCAGCAGCGCTACTAGGACGAATGAGCAGTTCTTC.

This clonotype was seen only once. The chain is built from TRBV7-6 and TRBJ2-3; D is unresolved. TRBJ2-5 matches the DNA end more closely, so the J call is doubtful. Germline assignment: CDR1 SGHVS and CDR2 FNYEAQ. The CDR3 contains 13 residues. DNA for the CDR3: TGTGCCAGCAGCCGCGACCGGGAAGAGACCCAGTACTTC. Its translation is CASSRDREETQYF.

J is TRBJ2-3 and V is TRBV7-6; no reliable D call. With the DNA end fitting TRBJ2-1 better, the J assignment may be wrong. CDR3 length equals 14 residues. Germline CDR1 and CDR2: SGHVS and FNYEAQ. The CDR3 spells CASSLVPIADEQFF. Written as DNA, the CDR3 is TGTGCCAGCAGCTTAGTCCCTATAGCAGATGAGCAGTTCTTC.

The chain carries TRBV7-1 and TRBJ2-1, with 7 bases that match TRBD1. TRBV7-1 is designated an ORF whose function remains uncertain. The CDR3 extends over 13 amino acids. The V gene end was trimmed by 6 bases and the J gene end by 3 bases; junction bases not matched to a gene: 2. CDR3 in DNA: TGTGCCAGCAGGGCAGGGGGCTACAATGAGCAGTTCTTC. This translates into CASRAGGYNEQFF.

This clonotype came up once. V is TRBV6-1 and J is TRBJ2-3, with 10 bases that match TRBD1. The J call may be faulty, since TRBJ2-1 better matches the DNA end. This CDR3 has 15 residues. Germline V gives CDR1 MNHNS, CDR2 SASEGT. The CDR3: CASKRSTGGGNEQFF. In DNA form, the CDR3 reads TGTGCCAGCAAACGGTCGACAGGGGGCGGGAATGAGCAGTTCTTC.

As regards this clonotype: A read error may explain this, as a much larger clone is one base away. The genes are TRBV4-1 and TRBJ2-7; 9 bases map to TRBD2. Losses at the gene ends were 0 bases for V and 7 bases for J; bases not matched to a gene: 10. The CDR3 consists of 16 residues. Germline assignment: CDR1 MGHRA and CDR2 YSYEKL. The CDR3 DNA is TGCGCCAGCAGCCAAGAGGCGGGAGGGCCTTATAATGAGCAGTACTTC. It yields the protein CASSQEAGGPYNEQYF.

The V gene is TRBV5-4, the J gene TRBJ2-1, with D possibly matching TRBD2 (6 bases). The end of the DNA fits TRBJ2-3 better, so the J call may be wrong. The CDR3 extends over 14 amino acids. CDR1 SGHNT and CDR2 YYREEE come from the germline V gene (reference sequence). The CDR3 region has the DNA TGTGCCAGCAGCTTGGATAGCGGAAGCGCTACGCAGTATTTT. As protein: CASSLDSGSATQYF.

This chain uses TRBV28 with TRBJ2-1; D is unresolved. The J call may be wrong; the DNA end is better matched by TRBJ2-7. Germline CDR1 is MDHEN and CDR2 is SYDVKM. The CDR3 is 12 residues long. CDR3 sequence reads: CASRGVTYEQYF. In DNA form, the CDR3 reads TGTGCCAGCAGAGGAGTTACCTACGAGCAGTACTTC.

In DNA form, the CDR3 reads TGTGCCAGCAGCTTAGTCCCAGACAGCAGGTGGTACTTC. The encoded protein is CASSLVPDSRWYF. This chain links TRBV7-2 with TRBJ2-5; maybe TRBD1 (5 bases). The CDR3 runs to 13 residues. Trimming shortened V by 1 base and J by 13 bases, and 16 bases separated the two germline ends. Germline V lookup: CDR1 SGHTA, CDR2 FQGNSA. The full variable domain, rest sourced from reference TRBV7-2 and TRBJ2-5, is GAGVSQSPSNKVTEKGKDVELRCDPISGHTALYWYRQSLGQGLEFLIYFQGNSAPDKSGLPSDRFSAERTGGSVSTLTIQRTQQEDSAVYLCASSLVPDSRWYFGPGTRLLVL.

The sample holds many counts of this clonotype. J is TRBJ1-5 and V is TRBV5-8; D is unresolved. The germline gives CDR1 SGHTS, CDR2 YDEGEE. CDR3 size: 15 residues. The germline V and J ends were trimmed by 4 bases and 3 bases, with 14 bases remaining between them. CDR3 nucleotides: TGTGCCAGCAGCACGGGTAGGTGGATCAATCAGCCCCAGCATTTT. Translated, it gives CASSTGRWINQPQHF. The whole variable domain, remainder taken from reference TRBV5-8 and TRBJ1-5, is EAGVTQSPTHLIKTRGQQATLRCSPISGHTSVYWYQQALGLGLQFLLWYDEGEERNRGNFPPRFSGRQFPNYSSELNVNALELEDSALYLCASSTGRWINQPQHFGDGTRLSIL.

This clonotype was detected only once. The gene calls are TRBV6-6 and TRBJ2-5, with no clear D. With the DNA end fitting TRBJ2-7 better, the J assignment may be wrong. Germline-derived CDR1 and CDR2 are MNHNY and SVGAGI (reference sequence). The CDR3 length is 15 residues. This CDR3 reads CASRNSLKPSYEQYF. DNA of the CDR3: TGTGCCAGCAGGAACAGCCTAAAACCCTCCTACGAGCAGTACTTC.

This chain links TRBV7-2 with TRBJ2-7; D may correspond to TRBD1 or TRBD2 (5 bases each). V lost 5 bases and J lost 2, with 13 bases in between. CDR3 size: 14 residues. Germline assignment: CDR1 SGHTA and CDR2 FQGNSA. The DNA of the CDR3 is TGTGCCAGCAGCGTCCGGGACGGTGCCTACGAGCAGTACTTC. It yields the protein CASSVRDGAYEQYF.

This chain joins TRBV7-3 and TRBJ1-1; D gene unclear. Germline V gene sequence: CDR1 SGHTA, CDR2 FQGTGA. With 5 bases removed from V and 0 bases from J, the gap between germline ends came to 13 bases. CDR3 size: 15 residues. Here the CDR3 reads CASSPRGGLNTEAFF. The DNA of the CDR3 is TGTGCCAGCAGCCCCCGTGGTGGGCTGAACACTGAAGCTTTCTTT.

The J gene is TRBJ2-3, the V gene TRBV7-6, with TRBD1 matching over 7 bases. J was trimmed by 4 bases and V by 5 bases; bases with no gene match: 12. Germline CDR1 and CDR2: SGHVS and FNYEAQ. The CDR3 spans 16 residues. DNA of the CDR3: TGTGCCAGCAGCAGAGGATCGGGACAGTCTGCAGATACGCAGTATTTT. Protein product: CASSRGSGQSADTQYF.

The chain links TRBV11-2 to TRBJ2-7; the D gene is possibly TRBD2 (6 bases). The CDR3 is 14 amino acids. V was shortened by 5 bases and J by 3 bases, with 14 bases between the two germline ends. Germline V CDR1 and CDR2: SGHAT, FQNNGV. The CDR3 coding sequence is TGTGCCAGCAGCCTAGGGACTTATCTCTACGAGCAGTACTTC. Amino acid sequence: CASSLGTYLYEQYF.

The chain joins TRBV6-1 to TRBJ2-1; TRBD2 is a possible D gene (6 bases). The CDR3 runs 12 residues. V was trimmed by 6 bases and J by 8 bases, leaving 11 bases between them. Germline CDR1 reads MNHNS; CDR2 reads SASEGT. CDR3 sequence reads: CASSPRGYEQFF. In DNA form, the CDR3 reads TGTGCCAGCAGCCCCCGGGGGTATGAGCAGTTCTTC.

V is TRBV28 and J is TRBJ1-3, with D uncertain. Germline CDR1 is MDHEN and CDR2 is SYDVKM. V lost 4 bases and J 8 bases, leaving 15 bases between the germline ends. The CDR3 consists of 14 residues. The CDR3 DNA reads TGTGCCAGCAGTTCACCCGGGCTCGGAGACACCATATATTTT. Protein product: CASSSPGLGDTIYF.

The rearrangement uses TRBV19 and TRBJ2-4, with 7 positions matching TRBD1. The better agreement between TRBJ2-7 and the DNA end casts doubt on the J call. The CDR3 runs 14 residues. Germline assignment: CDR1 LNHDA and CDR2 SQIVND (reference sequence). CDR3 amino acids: CASSRQTGTYEQYF. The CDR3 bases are TGTGCCAGTAGTAGGCAGACAGGGACCTACGAGCAGTACTTC.

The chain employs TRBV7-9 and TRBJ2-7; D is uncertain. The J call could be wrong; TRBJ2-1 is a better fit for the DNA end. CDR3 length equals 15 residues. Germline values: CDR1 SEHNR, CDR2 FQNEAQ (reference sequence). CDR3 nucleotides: TGTGCCAGCAGCAAGATACGGAGCATGTACGATGAGCAGTTCTTC. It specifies CASSKIRSMYDEQFF.

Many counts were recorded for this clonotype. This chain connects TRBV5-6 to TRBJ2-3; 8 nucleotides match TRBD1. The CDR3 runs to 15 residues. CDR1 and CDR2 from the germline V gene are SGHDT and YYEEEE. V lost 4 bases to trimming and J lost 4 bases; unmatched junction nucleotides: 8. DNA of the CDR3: TGTGCCAGCAGCCCTTCCGGACAGGGCTCAGATACGCAGTATTTT. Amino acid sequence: CASSPSGQGSDTQYF.

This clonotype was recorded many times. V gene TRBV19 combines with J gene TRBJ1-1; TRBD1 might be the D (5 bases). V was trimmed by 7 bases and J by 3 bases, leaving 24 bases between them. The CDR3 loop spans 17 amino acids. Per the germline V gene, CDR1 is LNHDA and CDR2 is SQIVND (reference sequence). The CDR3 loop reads CASTEGAMVTGHTEAFF. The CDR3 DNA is TGTGCCAGTACGGAAGGGGCCATGGTGACGGGGCACACTGAAGCTTTCTTT.

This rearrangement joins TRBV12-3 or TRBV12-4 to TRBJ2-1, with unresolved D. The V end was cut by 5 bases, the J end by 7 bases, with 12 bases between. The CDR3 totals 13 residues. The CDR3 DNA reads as TGTGCCAGCAGTCAGAATAGGTGGAATGAGCAGTTCTTC. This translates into CASSQNRWNEQFF.

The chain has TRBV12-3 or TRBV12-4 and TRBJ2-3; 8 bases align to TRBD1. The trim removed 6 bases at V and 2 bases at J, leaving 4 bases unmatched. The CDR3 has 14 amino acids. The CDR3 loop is CASRRQGLTDTQYF. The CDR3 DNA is TGTGCCAGCAGAAGACAGGGGCTCACAGATACGCAGTATTTT.

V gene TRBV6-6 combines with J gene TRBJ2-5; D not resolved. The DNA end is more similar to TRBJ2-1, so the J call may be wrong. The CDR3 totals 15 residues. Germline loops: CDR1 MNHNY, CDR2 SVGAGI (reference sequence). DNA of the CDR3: TGTGCCAGCAGTTACGGTGAAAGCTCCTACAATGAGCAGTTCTTC. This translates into CASSYGESSYNEQFF.

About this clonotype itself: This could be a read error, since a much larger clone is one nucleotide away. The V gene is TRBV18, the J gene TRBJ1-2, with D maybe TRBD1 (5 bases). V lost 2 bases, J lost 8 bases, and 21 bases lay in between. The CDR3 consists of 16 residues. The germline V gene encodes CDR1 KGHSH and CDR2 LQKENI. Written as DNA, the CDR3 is TGTGCCAGCTCACCATCGCTAAAGGGGAAGGATTGGGGCTACACCTTC. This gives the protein CASSPSLKGKDWGYTF.

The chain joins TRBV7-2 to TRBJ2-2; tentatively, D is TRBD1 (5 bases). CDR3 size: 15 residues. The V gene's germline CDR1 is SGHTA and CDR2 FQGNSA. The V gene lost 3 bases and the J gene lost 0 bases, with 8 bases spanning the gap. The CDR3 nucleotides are TGTGCCAGCAGCTTGGGGCTGACGAACACCGGGGAGCTGTTTTTT. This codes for CASSLGLTNTGELFF.